Shown below are 15 T cell receptor beta chains from a single sample sequenced in a study of blood T cell repertoires in COVID-19 (dated by TCRdb to the early 2020s). The library came from the immunoSEQ multiplex PCR assay. The table was pulled from immuneACCESS by TCRdb, which kept in-frame rearrangements only. Such tables lose some clones; where checked, under half of the loss comes from unresolved V genes, and the rest has no known cause. The sample table records 95,000 to 150,000 clones; about 74% of these occur just once. The top ten clones comprise over 5.5% of the sample. Sequencing used peripheral blood. Receptors originate from a man of 80 years or more with COVID-19, enrolled during active disease.

Worth noting for this clone: Sequence at one end of the junction differs from germline and may be a read error. The V and J genes are TRBV7-7 and TRBJ2-7; 10 bases are shared with TRBD1. The germline gives CDR1 SSHAT, CDR2 FNYEAQ (reference sequence). The length of the CDR3 is 20 residues. CDR3 sequence: CASTCLIPPKPGQGSHEQYF. CDR3 DNA: TGTGCTAGCACCTGCCTAATCCCCCCCAAACCGGGACAGGGGTCTCACGAGCAGTACTTC.

The chain recombines TRBV5-1 with TRBJ2-5, with D perhaps TRBD1 (6 bases). Trimming stripped 2 bases from V and 5 bases from J, with 19 bases between. The CDR3 extends over 16 amino acids. The germline CDR1 and CDR2 sequences are SGHRS and YFSETQ. The CDR3 coding sequence is TGCGCCAGCAGCTTAGGATCTGGGGGCAAGGGTGAGACCCAGTACTTC. It yields the protein CASSLGSGGKGETQYF. The whole variable domain, filled in from reference TRBV5-1 and TRBJ2-5, reads KAGVTQTPRYLIKTRGQQVTLSCSPISGHRSVSWYQQTPGQGLQFLFEYFSETQRNKGNFPGRFSGRQFSNSRSEMNVSTLELGDSALYLCASSLGSGGKGETQYFGPGTRLLVL.

This sequence joins TRBV5-4 and TRBJ2-7, with 11 bases aligning to TRBD2. J gave up 2 bases and V 3 bases, and 10 bases lay outside the gene matches. The CDR3 totals 17 residues. Per the germline V gene, CDR1 is SGHNT and CDR2 is YYREEE (reference sequence). CDR3 in DNA: TGTGCCAGCAGCTCCCTTCCGACTAGCGGGATTACCTACGAGCAGTACTTC. Encoded protein: CASSSLPTSGITYEQYF.

The chain employs TRBV10-1 and TRBJ2-2, with D perhaps TRBD1 (5 bases). V lost 10 bases and J lost 6, with 9 bases in between. Germline CDR1 WNHNN, CDR2 SYGVQD (reference sequence). The CDR3 length is 11 residues. The CDR3 spells CAIRGSGELFF. The CDR3 coding sequence is TGCGCCATTAGGGGTTCCGGGGAGCTGTTTTTT.

This clone was seen just once. The chain uses TRBV5-1 and TRBJ1-2; 9 nucleotides align to TRBD1. Germline V gives CDR1 SGHRS, CDR2 YFSETQ. The CDR3 has 14 residues. The V gene end was trimmed by 4 bases and the J gene end by 3 bases; junction bases not matched to a gene: 4. The CDR3 DNA reads TGCGCCAGCAGCGTAACAGGGGGCGACTATGGCTACACCTTC. It encodes CASSVTGGDYGYTF.

The rearrangement joins TRBV28 to TRBJ2-1, with 7 bases fitting TRBD2. V lost 6 bases and J lost 7; bases outside the gene matches: 12. The CDR3 consists of 15 residues. Germline V gene data show CDR1 as MDHEN and CDR2 as SYDVKM. The CDR3 DNA reads TGTGCCAGCAGCCCGGGACTACATTTACAAAATGAGCAGTTCTTC. Its translation is CASSPGLHLQNEQFF.

This chain connects TRBV4-3 to TRBJ2-7; 10 nucleotides agree with TRBD2. Germline V gene lookup returns CDR1 LGHNA and CDR2 YSLEER. This CDR3 comprises 14 residues. The V segment lost 1 base and the J segment 7 bases; nucleotides outside the gene matches: 4. In nucleotides, the CDR3 is TGCGCCAGCAGCCAAGTGGGACTAGCGATGGAGCAGTACTTC. Translating it yields CASSQVGLAMEQYF.

V gene TRBV7-9 combines with J gene TRBJ1-2; D is uncertain. Trimming took off 5 bases at V and 6 bases at J, with 7 bases between the two ends. CDR1 SEHNR and CDR2 FQNEAQ come from the germline V gene (reference sequence). The CDR3 runs 11 residues. The CDR3 region is CASSPADGYTF. DNA for the CDR3: TGTGCCAGCAGCCCCGCGGATGGCTACACCTTC.

The chain recombines TRBV7-6 with TRBJ2-2, with a possible D match to TRBD2 (6 bases). CDR3 length: 16 residues. Trimming removed 4 bases at V and 5 bases at J, with 17 bases between. Looked up from germline, CDR1 is SGHVS and CDR2 is FNYEAQ. The CDR3, as DNA: TGTGCCAGCAGCTATCGGGGTAGCGGAGGGACCGGGGAGCTGTTTTTT. The encoded protein is CASSYRGSGGTGELFF.

The genes are TRBV2 and TRBJ2-7; TRBD2 might be the D (6 bases). V was trimmed by 6 bases and J by 4 bases, leaving 16 bases between them. In germline, CDR1 is SNHLY, CDR2 FYNNEI. CDR3 size: 14 residues. CDR3 region: CASRAGSLEYEQYF. CDR3 in DNA: TGTGCCAGCAGAGCCGGGAGTCTCGAATACGAGCAGTACTTC.

The chain combines TRBV7-9 with TRBJ1-2, with 7 bases aligning to TRBD1. Germline-derived CDR1 and CDR2 are SEHNR and FQNEAQ (reference sequence). V dropped 6 bases and J dropped 8; count of bases not matched to a gene: 9. The CDR3 runs 13 residues. In nucleotides, the CDR3 is TGTGCCAGCAGTTCGATAGGGGGCAGCGGCTACACCTTC. Its translation: CASSSIGGSGYTF.

This rearrangement joins TRBV7-2 to TRBJ1-1; 8 nucleotides line up with TRBD1. The CDR3 extends over 13 amino acids. V lost 5 bases and J lost 3; bases outside the gene matches: 2. The germline gives CDR1 SGHTA, CDR2 FQGNSA. CDR3 sequence: CASSGQGYTEAFF. The CDR3 DNA sequence: TGTGCCAGCAGCGGACAGGGCTACACTGAAGCTTTCTTT. The entire variable domain, with the rest obtained from reference TRBV7-2 and TRBJ1-1, is as follows: GAGVSQSPSNKVTEKGKDVELRCDPISGHTALYWYRQSLGQGLEFLIYFQGNSAPDKSGLPSDRFSAERTGGSVSTLTIQRTQQEDSAVYLCASSGQGYTEAFFGQGTRLTVV.

The V and J genes are TRBV7-8 and TRBJ2-1, with 11 bases identical to TRBD2. In germline, CDR1 is SGHVS, CDR2 FQNEAQ. V shed 0 bases and J 4 bases; nucleotides not matched to a gene: 8. The CDR3 has 18 residues. CDR3 in DNA: TGTGCCAGCAGCTTAGCGTTTCCGGGACTAGCGGAGTACAATGAGCAGTTCTTC. Protein: CASSLAFPGLAEYNEQFF.

The J gene is TRBJ1-5, the V gene TRBV5-1; D unclear. The CDR3 runs to 12 residues. Trimming shortened V by 1 base and J by 8 bases, and 7 bases separated the two germline ends. Germline CDR1 SGHRS, CDR2 YFSETQ. The CDR3 spells CASSLTGEPQHF. CDR3 in DNA: TGCGCCAGCAGCTTGACCGGGGAGCCCCAGCATTTT.

The chain has TRBV28 and TRBJ2-1; 11 bases line up with TRBD2. The CDR3 covers 16 residues. The J segment lost 12 bases and the V segment lost 4 bases, leaving 14 bases of the junction unmatched. The germline V gene has CDR1 MDHEN and CDR2 SYDVKM. The CDR3 protein is CASSSSGLAAVVGQFF. The DNA of the CDR3 is TGTGCCAGCAGTTCCTCGGGACTAGCGGCTGTGGTGGGGCAGTTCTTC.